The sequence of this TCR beta chain was determined in a study of cytomegalovirus exposure and HLA in healthy donors. The overall study: A subsequent analysis stated that the 120 or so validation repertoires were run on the same platform as the approximately 610 first-cohort repertoires. Study results and caveats: Some TCR beta chains (roughly 150 of them) were listed as cytomegalovirus-associated. In vitro data verified a few CMV-associated chains as specific for CMV antigens.

The CDR3 loop spans 18 amino acids. V shed 4 bases, J shed 0 bases, and the junction held 7 bases outside the gene matches. CDR1 is SGHRS, CDR2 YFSETQ, per germline. Assay used: immunoSEQ multiplex PCR; TCRdb lists only in-frame clones, some missing. This table has about 160,000 clones, around 89% appearing once. Notes on this clone: The antigen is not known.

The sample was PBMCs. This clonotype was obtained from a man younger than 35 in good health and CMV-seronegative. The chain employs TRBV5-1 and TRBJ2-6; TRBD2 aligns across 10 bases. The CDR3 DNA reads as TGCGCCAGCAGCGATGAAAGGACTAGCGGCTCTGGGGCCAACGTCCTGACTTTC. It yields the protein CASSDERTSGSGANVLTF. The entire variable domain, with the rest obtained from reference TRBV5-1 and TRBJ2-6, is as follows: KAGVTQTPRYLIKTRGQQVTLSCSPISGHRSVSWYQQTPGQGLQFLFEYFSETQRNKGNFPGRFSGRQFSNSRSEMNVSTLELGDSALYLCASSDERTSGSGANVLTFGAGSRLTVL.